A single sample is the source of the 18 T cell receptor beta chains below, sequenced in a study of spatial heterogeneity in lung cancer. Study-level results: Tumor mutation counts were tracked by expanded intratumoral alpha and beta TCR counts.

For these TCRs, the target antigens are not known. Sample time point: sample taken at primary tumor resection. TCRdb ran MiXCR on the 5' RACE reads and lists one entry per CDR3 protein. The sample yields under 1,500 distinct CDR3 sequences, 15% to 17% seen once. The specimen was lung tumor tissue, collected at surgery. The receptors stem from a male donor with early-stage non-small cell lung cancer.

By sample fraction, this clonotype is medium-sized. Since it is a stray read in a library aimed at alpha chains, this beta chain has a size that is not meaningful. The CDR3 spells CASSPREAGNEQFF. As DNA, the CDR3 is TGTGCCAGCAGCCCACGAGAGGCGGGCAATGAGCAGTTCTTC. The rearrangement links TRBV7-9 to TRBJ2-1, with TRBD2 as a possible D gene (5 bases). Per germline, CDR1 SEHNR and CDR2 FQNEAQ (reference sequence). The CDR3 covers 14 residues. Trimming shortened V by 5 bases and J by 6 bases, and 14 bases separated the two germline ends.

This clonotype is medium-sized (0.01 to 0.1%) by share. Because the library targeted alpha chains, this beta chain is an off-target read whose size means little. V usage is TRBV29-1 and J usage is TRBJ2-5; 8 bases map to TRBD1. The ends lost 0 bases at V and 4 bases at J; junction bases unmatched: 10. Germline V gives CDR1 SQVTM, CDR2 ANQGSEA. The CDR3 length is 16 residues. In nucleotides, the CDR3 is TGCAGCGTTGAAGATGTTTCAGGGGGCTTTCGAGAGACCCAGTACTTC. Protein sequence: CSVEDVSGGFRETQYF.

This clonotype appeared many times. Within a library made for alpha chains, this beta chain is off target, and its count is uninformative. J is TRBJ1-1 and V is TRBV12-3 or TRBV12-4; tentatively, D is TRBD1 (6 bases). There are 12 residues in the CDR3. The germline V and J ends were trimmed by 6 bases and 5 bases, with 10 bases remaining between them. The CDR3 region has the DNA TGTGCCAGCAGGCAGCAGGGGACTGAAGCTTTCTTT. It is translated as CASRQQGTEAFF.

This clonotype is deemed medium-sized. With the library built for alpha chains, this beta chain is off target and its frequency is not meaningful. The chain joins TRBV20-1 to TRBJ2-3, with 9 bases aligning to TRBD2. J lost 4 bases, V lost 0 bases, and 8 bases had no gene match. CDR1 DFQATT and CDR2 SNEGSKA come from the germline V gene (reference sequence). The CDR3 is 16 amino acids. Here the CDR3 reads CSARDRRGGNPDTQYF. The DNA for the CDR3 is TGCAGTGCTAGAGATCGGCGGGGGGGAAACCCAGATACGCAGTATTTT.

This clonotype is categorized as medium-sized. This beta chain is an off-target read within a library intended for alpha chains, so its frequency means little. The chain is built from TRBV7-9 and TRBJ2-5; D possibly matches TRBD1 or TRBD2 (5 bases each). This CDR3 contains 14 residues. Germline V gives CDR1 SEHNR, CDR2 FQNEAQ (reference sequence). V shed 1 base and J shed 5 bases, with 11 bases lying between them. The CDR3 bases are TGTGCCAGCAGCTTAGTTCTGGGGGAGGAGACCCAGTACTTC. Its translation: CASSLVLGEETQYF.

By share of the sample, this clonotype is medium-sized. This beta chain is an unintended read in a library built for alpha chains; its size means little. The chain recombines TRBV7-3 with TRBJ1-1, with unresolved D. From germline, CDR1 is SGHTA and CDR2 FQGTGA. Trimming pared 0 bases from V and 4 bases from J, leaving 6 bases between. This CDR3 is built from 13 residues. For the CDR3, the DNA is TGTGCCAGCAGCTTAACGTTAAGCACTGAAGCTTTCTTT. Translating gives CASSLTLSTEAFF.

This clonotype is labeled medium-sized. Being off target in a library aimed at alpha chains, this beta chain has a size of little meaning. The genes are TRBV3-1 and TRBJ2-3, with 8 bases matching TRBD1. V was pared by 4 bases and J by 4 bases, with 10 bases of the junction left unmatched. This CDR3 is 16 amino acids long. Germline CDR1 is LGHDT and CDR2 is YNNKEL (reference sequence). The CDR3 sequence: CASSLSDRGWADTQYF. CDR3 DNA sequence: TGTGCCAGCAGCCTCTCCGACAGGGGCTGGGCAGATACGCAGTATTTT.

Worth noting for this clonotype: This beta chain lies outside the target of a library built for alpha chains; its clone size means little. The chain is built from TRBV7-2 and TRBJ2-7; 15 bases line up with TRBD2. The CDR3 runs 19 residues. V was clipped by 0 bases and J by 5 bases; unmatched bases: 11. Germline-derived CDR1 and CDR2 are SGHTA and FQGNSA. The CDR3 region is CASSLARTSGRANEHEQYV. CDR3 sequence (DNA): TGTGCCAGCAGCTTAGCACGGACTAGCGGGAGGGCCAACGAGCACGAGCAGTACGTC.

This clonotype is judged medium-sized. With the library built for alpha chains, this beta chain is off target and its frequency is not meaningful. V gene TRBV20-1 combines with J gene TRBJ2-1; 9 nucleotides align to TRBD2. The CDR3 covers 13 residues. Germline V gives CDR1 DFQATT, CDR2 SNEGSKA (reference sequence). V was clipped by 1 base and J by 9 bases; unmatched bases: 4. The CDR3 DNA reads TGCAGTGCTAGAGTACGACTAGCGGCTGAGCAGTTCTTC. Its protein product is CSARVRLAAEQFF.

Concerning this clonotype itself: Little can be read into the size of this beta chain, an off-target read in a library designed for alpha chains. This chain joins TRBV5-6 and TRBJ2-3; a weak D match, TRBD2 (6 bases). Between the trimmed V and J ends, which lost 0 bases and 5 bases, there was a span of 13 bases. The CDR3 totals 15 residues. Per the germline V gene, CDR1 is SGHDT and CDR2 is YYEEEE. Here the CDR3 reads CASSLVPGRLDTQYF. CDR3 DNA: TGTGCCAGCAGCTTGGTACCCGGGAGATTAGATACGCAGTATTTT. Together with reference TRBV5-6 and TRBJ2-3, the CDR3 gives the full variable domain: DAGVTQSPTHLIKTRGQQVTLRCSPKSGHDTVSWYQQALGQGPQFIFQYYEEEERQRGNFPDRFSGHQFPNYSSELNVNALLLGDSALYLCASSLVPGRLDTQYFGPGTRLTVL.

By sample fraction, this clonotype is large. This beta chain was picked up by a library intended for alpha chains and is off target, so its count carries little meaning. This rearrangement joins TRBV12-3 or TRBV12-4 to TRBJ1-5, with D hard to call. V was shortened by 1 base and J by 11 bases, with 6 bases between the two germline ends. The CDR3 is made up of 11 amino acids. The CDR3 here is CASSLGQAQHF. The DNA of the CDR3 is TGTGCCAGCAGTTTAGGGCAGGCCCAGCATTTT.

Sample share makes this clonotype medium-sized. A library made for alpha chains picked up this beta chain off target, so its size means little. The V call is TRBV7-9, the J call TRBJ2-7, with 7 bases aligning to TRBD1. V was clipped by 4 bases and J by 5 bases; unmatched bases: 8. Looked up from germline, CDR1 is SEHNR and CDR2 is FQNEAQ (reference sequence). CDR3 size: 14 residues. Here the CDR3 reads CASSSHDREDEQYF. In DNA, the CDR3 is TGTGCCAGCAGCTCCCACGACAGGGAAGACGAGCAGTACTTC.

This clonotype counts as medium-sized. The library was built for alpha chains, so this beta chain is an off-target read and its size means little. This chain uses TRBV12-3 or TRBV12-4 with TRBJ2-2; D is possibly TRBD1 (5 bases). This CDR3 has 14 amino acids. V shed 6 bases and J shed 1 base, with 9 bases lying between them. As DNA, the CDR3 is TGTGCCAGCAGCCCCGACAGGAACACCGGGGAGCTGTTTTTT. Residues: CASSPDRNTGELFF.

On this clonotype: For a library built for alpha chains, this beta chain is a stray read; little rests on its size. This chain uses TRBV11-2 with TRBJ2-7; a possible D gene is TRBD1 (6 bases). The CDR3 totals 12 residues. The germline gives CDR1 SGHAT, CDR2 FQNNGV. Trimming removed 1 base at V and 6 bases at J, with 7 bases between. CDR3 residues: CASSLAGAEQYF. The CDR3 DNA is TGTGCCAGCAGCTTAGCAGGGGCCGAGCAGTACTTC.

This clonotype appeared once. This beta chain is an off-target read within a library intended for alpha chains, so its frequency means little. The rearrangement links TRBV7-8 to TRBJ2-5; D not resolved. The V end lost 5 bases, the J end lost 1 base, and 5 bases lay between the germline ends. Looked up from germline, CDR1 is SGHVS and CDR2 is FQNEAQ. The CDR3 loop spans 12 amino acids. CDR3 protein: CASSATQETQYF. The CDR3 coding sequence is TGTGCCAGCAGCGCGACCCAAGAGACCCAGTACTTC.

Relative to its sample, this clonotype is medium-sized. This beta chain is a stray read from a library made for alpha chains; its abundance is not meaningful. The V gene is TRBV11-3, the J gene TRBJ2-1, with 11 nucleotides matching TRBD2. The CDR3 loop spans 19 amino acids. Germline V gene sequence: CDR1 SGHNT, CDR2 YENEEA. Trimming removed 0 bases from V and 0 bases from J; junction bases left unmatched: 7. The DNA for the CDR3 is TGTGCCAGCAGCTTAGAAGCTGGGACTAGCGGAAGCTCCTACAATGAGCAGTTCTTC. As protein: CASSLEAGTSGSSYNEQFF. Variable domain in full (rest from reference TRBV11-3 and TRBJ2-1): EAGVVQSPRYKIIEKKQPVAFWCNPISGHNTLYWYLQNLGQGPELLIRYENEEAVDDSQLPKDRFSAERLKGVDSTLKIQPAELGDSAVYLCASSLEAGTSGSSYNEQFFGPGTRLTVL.

This clonotype is medium-sized by share. With the library built for alpha chains, this beta chain is off target and its frequency is not meaningful. The chain has TRBV4-3 and TRBJ2-7, with D unclear. The CDR3 sequence is 13 residues long. The germline V gene encodes CDR1 LGHNA and CDR2 YSLEER. V shed 0 bases and J shed 4 bases, with 7 bases lying between them. In nucleotides, the CDR3 is TGCGCCAGCAGCCAAGATCGGGTTTACGAGCAGTACTTC. Translating it yields CASSQDRVYEQYF.

This clonotype is classed as medium-sized. Being off target in a library aimed at alpha chains, this beta chain has a size of little meaning. This chain joins TRBV20-1 and TRBJ2-5; a possible D gene is TRBD1 (6 bases). Looked up from germline, CDR1 is DFQATT and CDR2 is SNEGSKA (reference sequence). CDR3 length equals 14 residues. With 5 bases removed from V and 6 bases from J, the gap between germline ends came to 19 bases. This chain's CDR3 is CSAPPDSTGQTQYF. CDR3 bases: TGCAGTGCTCCACCGGACAGCACGGGGCAGACCCAGTACTTC.